This entry describes one T cell receptor beta chain. This CDR3 spans 12 amino acids. The germline V gene has CDR1 SEHNR and CDR2 FQNEAQ (reference sequence). V lost 5 bases and J lost 7, with 10 bases in between. Seattle enrolled patients during active infection and tracked them longitudinally. This entry is derived from a study of blood T cell repertoires in COVID-19. Overall study context: Whether acute or convalescent, the COVID-19 samples came from the United States, Italy and Spain. The analysed material was cDNA or gDNA that came from T cells, B-cell-depleted T cells, or PBMCs.

In the authors' workflow: Reference gene primer amplification gave estimated nucleated cell counts. Sequencing was performed with immunoSEQ multiplex PCR; in TCRdb, only in-frame clones are kept and a portion is missing. That table gives V, J and clone size, and the DNA gave D and trimming. The table records roughly 480,000 clones, about 88% of them present only once. The source material was peripheral blood. The chain employs TRBV7-9 and TRBJ2-3, with D hard to call. This receptor was identified in a man in his late teens or twenties with COVID-19, enrolled during active disease. CDR3: CASSPPIHTQYF. The CDR3 DNA follows: TGTGCCAGCAGCCCCCCCATCCATACGCAGTATTTT.